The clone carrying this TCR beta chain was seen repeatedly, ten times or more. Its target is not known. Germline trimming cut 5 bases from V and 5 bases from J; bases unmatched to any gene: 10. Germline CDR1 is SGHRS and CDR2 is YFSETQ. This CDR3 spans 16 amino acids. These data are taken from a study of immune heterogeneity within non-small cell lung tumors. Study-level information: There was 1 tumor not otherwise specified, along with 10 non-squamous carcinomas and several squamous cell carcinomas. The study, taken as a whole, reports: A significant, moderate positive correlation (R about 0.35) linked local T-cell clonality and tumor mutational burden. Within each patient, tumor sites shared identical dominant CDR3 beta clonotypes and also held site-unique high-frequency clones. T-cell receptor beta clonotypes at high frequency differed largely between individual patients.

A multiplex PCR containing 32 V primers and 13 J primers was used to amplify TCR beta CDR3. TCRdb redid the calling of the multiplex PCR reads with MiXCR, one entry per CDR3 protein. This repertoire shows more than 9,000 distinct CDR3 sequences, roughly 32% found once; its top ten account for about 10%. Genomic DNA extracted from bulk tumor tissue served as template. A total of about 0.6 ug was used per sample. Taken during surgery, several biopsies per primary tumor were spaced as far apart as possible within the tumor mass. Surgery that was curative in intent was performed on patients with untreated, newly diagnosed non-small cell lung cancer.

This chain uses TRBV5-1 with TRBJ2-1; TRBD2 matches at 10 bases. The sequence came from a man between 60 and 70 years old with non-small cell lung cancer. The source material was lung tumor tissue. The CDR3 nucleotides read TGCGCCAGCAGATCCAACCTAGCGGGAGTGAACAATGAGCAGTTCTTC. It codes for CASRSNLAGVNNEQFF. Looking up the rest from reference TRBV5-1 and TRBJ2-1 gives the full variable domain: KAGVTQTPRYLIKTRGQQVTLSCSPISGHRSVSWYQQTPGQGLQFLFEYFSETQRNKGNFPGRFSGRQFSNSRSEMNVSTLELGDSALYLCASRSNLAGVNNEQFFGPGTRLTVL.